This passage covers 16 T cell receptor beta chains from one sample sequenced in a study of blood T cell repertoires in COVID-19. Generated by immunoSEQ multiplex PCR, the TCRdb table keeps only in-frame clones and is missing some. The table shows about 150,000 clones, with 85% to 90% occurring only once. The source material was peripheral blood. These receptors were collected from a man in his forties or fifties with active COVID-19.

This clone appeared a single time. The chain recombines TRBV5-6 with TRBJ2-2; 7 bases fit TRBD2. The CDR3 contains 16 residues. V lost 4 bases and J lost 4; bases outside the gene matches: 10. Germline CDR1 SGHDT, CDR2 YYEEEE. The CDR3 DNA reads TGTGCCAGCAGCAAACGCCGGGACTACCTCACCGGGGAGCTGTTTTTT. It yields the protein CASSKRRDYLTGELFF.

The rearrangement joins TRBV5-1 to TRBJ1-3, with no clear D. Germline V CDR1 and CDR2: SGHRS, YFSETQ. The CDR3 has 15 residues. The V gene lost 2 bases and the J gene lost 6 bases, with 15 bases spanning the gap. CDR3 residues: CASSLDIGAVNTIYF. CDR3 nucleotides: TGCGCCAGCAGCTTAGATATTGGTGCAGTAAACACCATATATTTT.

J is TRBJ2-1 and V is TRBV9; D possibly corresponds to TRBD2 (6 bases). The CDR3 extends over 16 amino acids. Looked up from germline, CDR1 is SGDLS and CDR2 is YYNGEE. Trimming took 0 bases from V and 0 from J, leaving 10 bases between them. CDR3 residues: CASSVGGGTSYNEQFF. The CDR3 bases are TGTGCCAGCAGCGTAGGCGGCGGGACCTCCTACAATGAGCAGTTCTTC.

The chain recombines TRBV7-9 with TRBJ1-2; the match to TRBD1 covers 11 bases. Germline values: CDR1 SEHNR, CDR2 FQNEAQ (reference sequence). The CDR3 is made up of 14 amino acids. V trimming: 5 bases; J trimming: 6 bases; junction bases outside the gene matches: 5. In DNA, the CDR3 is TGTGCCAGCAGCCCATGGACAGGGGGCGATGGCTACACCTTC. Amino acids: CASSPWTGGDGYTF. Variable domain in full (rest from reference TRBV7-9 and TRBJ1-2): DTGVSQNPRHKITKRGQNVTFRCDPISEHNRLYWYRQTLGQGPEFLTYFQNEAQLEKSRLLSDRFSAERPKGSFSTLEIQRTEQGDSAMYLCASSPWTGGDGYTFGSGTRLTVV.

This chain uses TRBV12-5 with TRBJ2-2, with 7 bases matching TRBD2. V shed 9 bases, J shed 1 base, and the junction held 8 bases outside the gene matches. This CDR3 has 15 residues. Germline V gives CDR1 LGHNT, CDR2 FRNRAP. The DNA for the CDR3 is TGTGCTAGGGGGGACGGGGGGAAGAACACCGGGGAGCTGTTTTTT. Amino acid sequence: CARGDGGKNTGELFF.

The rearrangement joins TRBV7-2 to TRBJ1-2; unclear D gene. The CDR3 totals 14 residues. The V gene lost 1 base and the J gene lost 6 bases, with 12 bases spanning the gap. Germline V gene sequence: CDR1 SGHTA, CDR2 FQGNSA. Here the CDR3 reads CASSLGAGLDGYTF. In DNA form, the CDR3 reads TGTGCCAGCAGCTTAGGGGCGGGTTTGGATGGCTACACCTTC. The complete variable domain, with remaining parts taken from reference TRBV7-2 and TRBJ1-2, reads GAGVSQSPSNKVTEKGKDVELRCDPISGHTALYWYRQSLGQGLEFLIYFQGNSAPDKSGLPSDRFSAERTGGSVSTLTIQRTQQEDSAVYLCASSLGAGLDGYTFGSGTRLTVV.

The V and J genes are TRBV10-3 and TRBJ1-1; 7 bases match TRBD1. Germline V gene sequence: CDR1 ENHRY, CDR2 SYGVKD. This CDR3 is 14 amino acids long. V lost 0 bases, J lost 4 bases, and 2 bases stayed unmatched. This chain's CDR3 is CAISESPGGTEAFF. Written as DNA, the CDR3 is TGTGCCATCAGTGAGTCGCCAGGGGGCACTGAAGCTTTCTTT.

In this sample, this clone turned up once. CDR3 loop: CATSDADRGYGYTF. The CDR3, as DNA: TGTGCCACCAGTGATGCGGACAGGGGCTATGGCTACACCTTC. The gene calls are TRBV24-1 and TRBJ1-2; 9 bases are shared with TRBD1. Germline assignment: CDR1 KGHDR and CDR2 SFDVKD. This CDR3 is 14 amino acids long. Trimming took 3 bases from V and 4 from J; bases not matched to a gene: 2.

This clone came up many times. This sequence joins TRBV12-3 or TRBV12-4 and TRBJ1-6; D remains unclear. V dropped 6 bases and J dropped 8 bases, with 8 bases sitting between them. The CDR3 has 12 residues. The CDR3 nucleotides read TGTGCCAGCAGCAGACTGGATTCACCCCTCCACTTT. This sequence encodes CASSRLDSPLHF.

V is TRBV11-2 and J is TRBJ1-4, with D possibly matching TRBD1 (5 bases). Germline CDR1 and CDR2: SGHAT and FQNNGV. V lost 1 base and J 6 bases, leaving 12 bases between the germline ends. CDR3 length: 15 residues. The CDR3 bases are TGTGCCAGCAGCTTAGGGGCAGGGAGGGATGAAAAACTGTTTTTT. This codes for CASSLGAGRDEKLFF. The complete variable domain, with remaining parts taken from reference TRBV11-2 and TRBJ1-4, reads EAGVAQSPRYKIIEKRQSVAFWCNPISGHATLYWYQQILGQGPKLLIQFQNNGVVDDSQLPKDRFSAERLKGVDSTLKIQPAKLEDSAVYLCASSLGAGRDEKLFFGSGTQLSVL.

The chain is built from TRBV6-5 and TRBJ2-1; D is undetermined. Trimming pared 1 base from V and 15 bases from J, leaving 16 bases between. The CDR3 extends over 13 amino acids. Germline values: CDR1 MNHEY, CDR2 SVGAGI. The CDR3 region has the DNA TGTGCCAGCAGTTACTGGAACATGGGCGAGACGTTCTTC. Protein product: CASSYWNMGETFF.

The chain is built from TRBV6-5 and TRBJ2-7; the match to TRBD1 covers 9 bases. This CDR3 is built from 12 residues. V shed 8 bases and J 4 bases; nucleotides not matched to a gene: 3. The germline V gene has CDR1 MNHEY and CDR2 SVGAGI. DNA of the CDR3: TGTGCCAGCCTAGGACAGGGGTACGAGCAGTACTTC. Amino acids: CASLGQGYEQYF.

J is TRBJ2-3 and V is TRBV10-3, with D perhaps TRBD2 (7 bases). Trimming removed 6 bases at V and 8 bases at J, with 12 bases between. CDR1 ENHRY and CDR2 SYGVKD come from the germline V gene. The CDR3 covers 12 residues. CDR3 DNA sequence: TGTGCCATCAGGGAGGGGGAGGGTACGCAGTATTTT. Translated, it gives CAIREGEGTQYF.

The gene calls are TRBV19 and TRBJ1-1, with 8 positions matching TRBD1. The germline V gene has CDR1 LNHDA and CDR2 SQIVND (reference sequence). The ends lost 2 bases at V and 5 bases at J; junction bases unmatched: 7. The CDR3 loop spans 15 amino acids. The CDR3 DNA reads TGTGCCAGTAGTATACTAGGACAGGGAGGTACTGAAGCTTTCTTT. As protein: CASSILGQGGTEAFF.

The V gene is TRBV4-2, the J gene TRBJ2-5, with TRBD2 matching 10 bases. Germline-derived CDR1 and CDR2 are LGHNA and YNFKEQ. The CDR3 has 16 amino acids. V was clipped by 3 bases and J by 0 bases; unmatched bases: 4. CDR3 DNA: TGTGCCAGCAGCCACGGACTAGCGGTCAACCAAGAGACCCAGTACTTC. This sequence encodes CASSHGLAVNQETQYF.

V and J are TRBV5-5 and TRBJ2-1; 14 bases are shared with TRBD2. The trim removed 3 bases at V and 3 bases at J, leaving 8 bases unmatched. CDR1 and CDR2 from the germline V gene are SGHKS and YYEKEE (reference sequence). This CDR3 is 18 amino acids long. The CDR3 region is CASSSGTSGGLFYNEQFF. Written as DNA, the CDR3 is TGTGCCAGCAGCTCAGGGACTAGCGGGGGCCTCTTCTACAATGAGCAGTTCTTC.